These T cell receptor beta chains were read from a single sample in a study of blood T cell repertoires in COVID-19. TCRdb's copy holds only in-frame clones and misses some; the assay was immunoSEQ multiplex PCR. Seen here are some 150,000 clones, under 85% observed once, and the top ten hold roughly 1.2%. Sequencing was performed on peripheral blood. These receptors were taken from a man aged 55-75 years who had recovered from COVID-19. The CDR3 runs from the conserved cysteine through the conserved F or W. A D gene is named only where the DNA matches it firmly. Not every row has a clone size; where given, it reads once, few, many or a size class.

j_gene,v_gene,abundance,d_gene,CDR3nt,CDR3aa
TRBJ1-2,TRBV19,-,TRBD1,TGTGCCAGTAGCCTGGGTAAGGACAGGGACGTTAACTATGGCTACACCTTC,CASSLGKDRDVNYGYTF
TRBJ1-4,TRBV4-1,-,TRBD1,TGCGCCAGCAGCTACCTTTGGACAGGGGCAACTAATGAAAAACTGTTTTTT,CASSYLWTGATNEKLFF
TRBJ2-2,TRBV19,-,TRBD1,TGTGCCAGTAGTATAGGAGGGGGCCGAACCGGGGAGCTGTTTTTT,CASSIGGGRTGELFF
TRBJ2-7,TRBV12-3/TRBV12-4,-,-,TGTGCCAGCAGACAGGGAATGCCTTACGAGCAGTACTTC,CASRQGMPYEQYF
TRBJ1-5,TRBV6-5,-,TRBD1,TGTGCCAGCAGTCTTAACAGGGGAGACCAGCCCCAGCATTTT,CASSLNRGDQPQHF
TRBJ1-6,TRBV6-2/TRBV6-3,-,-,TGTGCCAGCAGTTACTCGGGTGTTTGGGGGGGTGATTATTCACCCCTCCACTTT,CASSYSGVWGGDYSPLHF
TRBJ2-5,TRBV6-6,-,-,TGTGCCACCTCCCCCTCGCGGACAGAACAAGAGACCCAGTACTTC,CATSPSRTEQETQYF
TRBJ2-3,TRBV7-3,-,-,TGTGCCAGCAGCCAGATAGAGTCTAGGTCCACAGATACGCAGTATTTT,CASSQIESRSTDTQYF
TRBJ1-1,TRBV7-2,once,-,TGTGCCAGCAGCCCCTGGGGCAGGGCGACAAACACTGAAGCTTTCTTT,CASSPWGRATNTEAFF
TRBJ2-7,TRBV10-3,few,TRBD2,TGTGCCATCAGCTCTAGCGGGGGGAGCTCCTACGAGCAGTACTTC,CAISSSGGSSYEQYF
TRBJ1-1,TRBV4-1,-,TRBD1,TGCGCCAGCAGCCAAGGCGGGACAGGGATCAGGAACACTGAAGCTTTCTTT,CASSQGGTGIRNTEAFF
TRBJ1-6,TRBV7-2,-,-,TGTGCCAGCAGCCTACTTGGAGGGGATTCACCCCTCCACTTT,CASSLLGGDSPLHF
TRBJ2-5,TRBV7-3,-,TRBD1,TGTGCCAGCAGCTTAACCCGGGACAGGGGGTCAGAGACCCAGTACTTC,CASSLTRDRGSETQYF
TRBJ2-7,TRBV2,-,-,TGTGCCAGCAAGGGGACTGTCAACTACGAGCAGTACTTC,CASKGTVNYEQYF
TRBJ2-3,TRBV5-1,once,TRBD2,TGCGCCAGCAGAACAGCGGGGGGGACAGATACGCAGTATTTT,CASRTAGGTDTQYF
TRBJ2-2,TRBV7-2,-,-,TGTGCCAAGAGACAAACAGAAGGAACCGGGGAGCTGTTTTTT,CAKRQTEGTGELFF
TRBJ1-2,TRBV29-1,-,-,TGCAGCGTTGAAGACCCAGCCGGGGGGAGACCGTACAGCTATGGCTACACCTTC,CSVEDPAGGRPYSYGYTF
TRBJ1-5,TRBV5-1,few,-,TGCGCCAGCAGCGCGGACAGTAATCAGCCCCAGCATTTT,CASSADSNQPQHF
TRBJ1-1,TRBV11-3,-,-,TGTGCCAGCAGCTTAGGACCAGGGAACACTGAAGCTTTCTTT,CASSLGPGNTEAFF
TRBJ2-7,TRBV6-1,-,TRBD1,TGTGCCAGCAGTGAACCCTGGACAGGGGATTACGAGCAGTACTTC,CASSEPWTGDYEQYF
TRBJ2-7,TRBV14,-,TRBD1,TGTGCCAGCAGCCAGCGACAGGGTTCCTACGAGCAGTACTTC,CASSQRQGSYEQYF
TRBJ1-1,TRBV19,-,-,TGTGCCAGTAGTTTGCTACAGGGTCGGGGCACTGAAGCTTTCTTT,CASSLLQGRGTEAFF
TRBJ2-1,TRBV5-8,-,TRBD2,TGTGCCAGCATCGCCCTTGGACTAGCGGACTACAATGAGCAGTTCTTC,CASIALGLADYNEQFF
TRBJ1-1,TRBV2,-,-,TGTGCCAGCAGTGAAGGAGTTAGTCAAGCTTTCTTT,CASSEGVSQAFF
TRBJ2-3,TRBV24-1,-,-,TGTGCCACCAGTGACAGGGGTACCGGTACAGATACGCAGTATTTT,CATSDRGTGTDTQYF
TRBJ2-5,TRBV10-3,once,TRBD2,TGTGCCATCAGAGGACTAGCGGAAGAGACCCAGTACTTC,CAIRGLAEETQYF
TRBJ1-2,TRBV18,few,-,TGTGCCAGCTCAGTGGACGGGGGTCCCTATGGCTACACCTTC,CASSVDGGPYGYTF
TRBJ2-5,TRBV7-2,-,-,TGTGCCACCTCCCTCGGGGACATAAAAGGAGAGACCCAGTACTTC,CATSLGDIKGETQYF
TRBJ2-3,TRBV5-1,-,TRBD2,TGCGCCAGCGGGGGTAGCGGGTCCTCCACAGATACGCAGTATTTT,CASGGSGSSTDTQYF
TRBJ1-6,TRBV6-6,-,TRBD1,TGTGCCAGCAGTTACGGGACAGGGTTTAATTCACCCCTCCACTTT,CASSYGTGFNSPLHF
TRBJ1-2,TRBV18,-,-,TGTGCCAGCTCACCTATAGACAGTAAAGCTAACTATGGCTACACCTTC,CASSPIDSKANYGYTF
TRBJ2-3,TRBV13,-,-,TGTGCCAGCAGCTTAAGCAGGGGTGGAACAGATACGCAGTATTTT,CASSLSRGGTDTQYF
TRBJ2-2,TRBV5-4,-,-,TGTGCCAGCAGCTTGAAGTCAGGGGAGTTAGCCGGGGAGCTGTTTTTT,CASSLKSGELAGELFF
TRBJ1-3,TRBV9,-,-,TGTGCCAGCAGTACAGGGCCCCTTGGAAACACCATATATTTT,CASSTGPLGNTIYF
TRBJ2-5,TRBV7-7,-,TRBD2,TGTGCTAGCAGCCCCGGACTAGCGGGGGCGGAGACCCAGTACTTC,CASSPGLAGAETQYF
TRBJ2-4,TRBV6-1,-,-,TGTGCCAGCAGTGCCAGGGACTGGAAGGACAAAAACATTCAGTACTTC,CASSARDWKDKNIQYF
TRBJ2-7,TRBV29-1,-,TRBD2,TGCAGCGTTGGACTAGCGGGGGACGAGCAGTACTTC,CSVGLAGDEQYF
TRBJ2-1,TRBV5-1,-,TRBD2,TGCGCCAGCAGCCCCCTAGCGGGGGGGACCAATGAGCAGTTCTTC,CASSPLAGGTNEQFF
TRBJ2-1,TRBV7-8,-,TRBD2,TGTGCCAGCAGCTTAGTGGGACTAGCGGGGGGCAGATTCAATGAGCAGTTCTTC,CASSLVGLAGGRFNEQFF
TRBJ1-3,TRBV19,-,-,TGTGCCAGCTCCGGACAGACCAACTCTGGAAACACCATATATTTT,CASSGQTNSGNTIYF
TRBJ2-5,TRBV30,-,TRBD1,TGTGCCTGGAGCCTCACCGGGACAGGGGGAGAGACCCAGTACTTC,CAWSLTGTGGETQYF